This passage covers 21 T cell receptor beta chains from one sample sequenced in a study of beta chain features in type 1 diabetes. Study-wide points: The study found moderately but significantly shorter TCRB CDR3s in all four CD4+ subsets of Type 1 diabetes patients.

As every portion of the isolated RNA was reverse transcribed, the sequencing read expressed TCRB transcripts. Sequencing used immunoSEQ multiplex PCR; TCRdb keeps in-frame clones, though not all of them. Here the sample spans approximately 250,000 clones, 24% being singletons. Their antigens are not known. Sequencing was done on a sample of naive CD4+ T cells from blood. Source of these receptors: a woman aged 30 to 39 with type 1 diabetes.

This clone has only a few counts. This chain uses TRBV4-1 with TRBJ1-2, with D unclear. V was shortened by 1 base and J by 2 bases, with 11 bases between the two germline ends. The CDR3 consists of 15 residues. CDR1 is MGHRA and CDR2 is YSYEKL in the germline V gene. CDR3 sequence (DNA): TGCGCCAGCAGCCAAGGGAGGGCAACGAACTATGGCTACACCTTC. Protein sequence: CASSQGRATNYGYTF.

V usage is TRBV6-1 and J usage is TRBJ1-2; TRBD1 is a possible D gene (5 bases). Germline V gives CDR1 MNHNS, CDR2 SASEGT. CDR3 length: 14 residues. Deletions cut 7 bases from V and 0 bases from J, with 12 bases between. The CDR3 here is CASTRQITNYGYTF. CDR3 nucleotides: TGTGCCAGCACCCGACAGATTACTAACTATGGCTACACCTTC.

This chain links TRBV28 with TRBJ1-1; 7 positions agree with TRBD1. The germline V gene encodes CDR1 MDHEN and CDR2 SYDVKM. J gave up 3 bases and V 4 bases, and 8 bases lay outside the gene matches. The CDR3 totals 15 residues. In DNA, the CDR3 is TGTGCCAGCAGTTACCCCGGGACAGTAGACACTGAAGCTTTCTTT. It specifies CASSYPGTVDTEAFF. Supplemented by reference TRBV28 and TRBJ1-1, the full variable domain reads DVKVTQSSRYLVKRTGEKVFLECVQDMDHENMFWYRQDPGLGLRLIYFSYDVKMKEKGDIPEGYSVSREKKERFSLILESASTNQTSMYLCASSYPGTVDTEAFFGQGTRLTVV.

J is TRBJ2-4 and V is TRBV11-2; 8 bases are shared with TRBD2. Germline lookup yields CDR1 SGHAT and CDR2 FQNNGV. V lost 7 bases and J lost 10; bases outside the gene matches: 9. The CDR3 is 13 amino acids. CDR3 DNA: TGTGCCAGCACCACCCCGGGACTAGGTATTCAGTACTTC. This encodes CASTTPGLGIQYF.

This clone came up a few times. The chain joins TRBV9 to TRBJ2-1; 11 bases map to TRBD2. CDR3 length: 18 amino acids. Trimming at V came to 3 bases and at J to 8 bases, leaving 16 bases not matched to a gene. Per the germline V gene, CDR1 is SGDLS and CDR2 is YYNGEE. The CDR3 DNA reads TGTGCCAGCAGCGGGTCCAGTAAGGCTAGCGGGAGGATCCATGAGCAGTTCTTC. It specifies CASSGSSKASGRIHEQFF.

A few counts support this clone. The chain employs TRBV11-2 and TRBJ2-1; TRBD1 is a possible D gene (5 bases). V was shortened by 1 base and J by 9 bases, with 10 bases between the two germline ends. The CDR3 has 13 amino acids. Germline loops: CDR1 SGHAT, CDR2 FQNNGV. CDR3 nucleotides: TGTGCCAGCAGCTTAGGCCTAGGGGCTGAGCAGTTCTTC. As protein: CASSLGLGAEQFF.

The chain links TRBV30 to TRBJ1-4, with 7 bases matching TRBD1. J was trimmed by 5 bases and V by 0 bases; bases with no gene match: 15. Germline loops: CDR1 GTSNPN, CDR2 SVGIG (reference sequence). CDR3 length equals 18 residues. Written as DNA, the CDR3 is TGTGCCTGGAGTGTAATCCCGGGACAGAGTTTGCGGAATGAAAAACTGTTTTTT. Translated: CAWSVIPGQSLRNEKLFF.

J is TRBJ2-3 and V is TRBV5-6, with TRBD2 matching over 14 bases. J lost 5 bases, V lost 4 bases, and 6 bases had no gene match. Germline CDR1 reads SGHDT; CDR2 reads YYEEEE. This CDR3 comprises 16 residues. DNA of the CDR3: TGTGCCAGCAGCCCAGGGACTAGCGGGAGTGGAGATACGCAGTATTTT. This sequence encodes CASSPGTSGSGDTQYF.

The CDR3 sequence: CASSPSGTSGLYNEQFF. The CDR3 DNA reads TGTGCCAGCAGCCCGTCCGGGACTAGCGGGTTGTACAATGAGCAGTTCTTC. The chain uses TRBV7-3 and TRBJ2-1, with 12 bases matching TRBD2. With V trimmed by 5 bases and J by 4 bases, 9 bases remained unmatched. The CDR3 is 17 amino acids. CDR1 is SGHTA, CDR2 FQGTGA, per germline. Looking up the rest from reference TRBV7-3 and TRBJ2-1 gives the full variable domain: GAGVSQTPSNKVTEKGKYVELRCDPISGHTALYWYRQSLGQGPEFLIYFQGTGAADDSGLPNDRFFAVRPEGSVSTLKIQRTERGDSAVYLCASSPSGTSGLYNEQFFGPGTRLTVL.

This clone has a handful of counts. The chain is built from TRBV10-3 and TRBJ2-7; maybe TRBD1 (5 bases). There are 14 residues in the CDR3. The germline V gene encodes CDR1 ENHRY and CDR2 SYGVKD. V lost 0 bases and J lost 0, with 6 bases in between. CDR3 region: CAISESRVSYEQYF. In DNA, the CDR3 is TGTGCCATCAGTGAGTCCAGGGTCTCCTACGAGCAGTACTTC.

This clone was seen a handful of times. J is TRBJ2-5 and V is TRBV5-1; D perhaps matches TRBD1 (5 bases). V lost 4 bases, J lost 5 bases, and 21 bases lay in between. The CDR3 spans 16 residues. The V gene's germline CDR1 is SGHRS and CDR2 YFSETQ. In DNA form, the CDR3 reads TGCGCCAGCAGCGTAGCCTCAGGGCGAACCGGGGAGACCCAGTACTTC. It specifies CASSVASGRTGETQYF.

CDR3 region: CASSTSGTGTGELFF. DNA for the CDR3: TGTGCCAGCAGCACCAGCGGGACAGGCACCGGGGAGCTGTTTTTT. This chain joins TRBV9 and TRBJ2-2; perhaps TRBD1 as D (8 bases). Germline CDR1 is SGDLS and CDR2 is YYNGEE. Deletions cut 4 bases from V and 4 bases from J, with 14 bases between. The CDR3 contains 15 residues.

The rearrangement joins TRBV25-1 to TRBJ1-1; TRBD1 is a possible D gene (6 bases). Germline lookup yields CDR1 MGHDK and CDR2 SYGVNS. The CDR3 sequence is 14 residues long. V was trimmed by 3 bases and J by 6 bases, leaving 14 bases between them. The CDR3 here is CASSELTGFAEAFF. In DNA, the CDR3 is TGTGCCAGCAGTGAGCTGACAGGTTTCGCTGAAGCTTTCTTT. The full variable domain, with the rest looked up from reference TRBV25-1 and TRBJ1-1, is EADIYQTPRYLVIGTGKKITLECSQTMGHDKMYWYQQDPGMELHLIHYSYGVNSTEKGDLSSESTVSRIRTEHFPLTLESARPSHTSQYLCASSELTGFAEAFFGQGTRLTVV.

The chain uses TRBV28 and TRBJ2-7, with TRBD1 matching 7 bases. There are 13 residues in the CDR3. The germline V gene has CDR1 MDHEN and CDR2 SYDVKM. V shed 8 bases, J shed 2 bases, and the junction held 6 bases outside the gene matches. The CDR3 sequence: CASRNRGPYEQYF. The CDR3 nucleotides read TGTGCCAGCCGAAACAGGGGTCCCTACGAGCAGTACTTC.

CDR3 coding DNA: TGTGCCTGGAGTGTAGCGTACGAGCAGTACTTC. Protein: CAWSVAYEQYF. The chain is built from TRBV30 and TRBJ2-5; D call uncertain. With the DNA end fitting TRBJ2-7 better, the J assignment may be wrong. CDR3 length equals 11 residues. Germline CDR1 reads GTSNPN; CDR2 reads SVGIG (reference sequence).

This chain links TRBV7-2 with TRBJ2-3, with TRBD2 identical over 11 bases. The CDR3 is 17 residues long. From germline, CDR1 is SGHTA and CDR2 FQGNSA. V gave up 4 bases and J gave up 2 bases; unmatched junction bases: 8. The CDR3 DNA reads TGTGCCAGCAGCTGGTACGGGACTAGCGGAAACACAGATACGCAGTATTTT. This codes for CASSWYGTSGNTDTQYF.

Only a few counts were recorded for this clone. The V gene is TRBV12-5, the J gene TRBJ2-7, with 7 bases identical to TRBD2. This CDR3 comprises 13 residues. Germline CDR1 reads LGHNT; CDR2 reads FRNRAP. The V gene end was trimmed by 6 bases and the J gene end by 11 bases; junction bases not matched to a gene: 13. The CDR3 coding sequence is TGTGCTAGTGGCTCAGCAGGCAAAAGCGGGGAGTACTTC. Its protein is CASGSAGKSGEYF.

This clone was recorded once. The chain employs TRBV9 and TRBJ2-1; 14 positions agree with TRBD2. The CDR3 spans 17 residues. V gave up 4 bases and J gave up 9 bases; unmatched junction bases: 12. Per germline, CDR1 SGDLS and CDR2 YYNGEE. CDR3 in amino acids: CASSTRRTSGRMAEQFF. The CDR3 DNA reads TGTGCCAGCAGCACCAGACGGACTAGCGGGAGGATGGCTGAGCAGTTCTTC. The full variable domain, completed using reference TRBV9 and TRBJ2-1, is DSGVTQTPKHLITATGQRVTLRCSPRSGDLSVYWYQQSLDQGLQFLIQYYNGEERAKGNILERFSAQQFPDLHSELNLSSLELGDSALYFCASSTRRTSGRMAEQFFGPGTRLTVL.

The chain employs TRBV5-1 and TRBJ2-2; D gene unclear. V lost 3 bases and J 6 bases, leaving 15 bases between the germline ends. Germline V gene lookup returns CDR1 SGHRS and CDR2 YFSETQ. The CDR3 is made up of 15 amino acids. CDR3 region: CASSSIEEFAGELFF. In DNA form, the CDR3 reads TGCGCCAGCAGCTCGATAGAGGAGTTCGCCGGGGAGCTGTTTTTT.

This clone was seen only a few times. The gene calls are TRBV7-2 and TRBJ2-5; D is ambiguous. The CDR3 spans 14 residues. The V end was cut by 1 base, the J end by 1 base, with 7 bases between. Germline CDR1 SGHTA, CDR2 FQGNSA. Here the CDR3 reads CASSLVPSQETQYF. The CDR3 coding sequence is TGTGCCAGCAGCTTAGTCCCTAGCCAAGAGACCCAGTACTTC.

CDR3: CASSVGLLADSYEQYF. CDR3 nucleotides: TGTGCCAGCAGCGTGGGGTTACTAGCGGACTCCTACGAGCAGTACTTC. The chain joins TRBV9 to TRBJ2-7; TRBD2 agrees at 8 bases. The germline V gene has CDR1 SGDLS and CDR2 YYNGEE. The CDR3 sequence is 16 residues long. The ends lost 2 bases at V and 0 bases at J; junction bases unmatched: 7. The variable domain in full, completed from reference TRBV9 and TRBJ2-7, reads DSGVTQTPKHLITATGQRVTLRCSPRSGDLSVYWYQQSLDQGLQFLIQYYNGEERAKGNILERFSAQQFPDLHSELNLSSLELGDSALYFCASSVGLLADSYEQYFGPGTRLTVT.